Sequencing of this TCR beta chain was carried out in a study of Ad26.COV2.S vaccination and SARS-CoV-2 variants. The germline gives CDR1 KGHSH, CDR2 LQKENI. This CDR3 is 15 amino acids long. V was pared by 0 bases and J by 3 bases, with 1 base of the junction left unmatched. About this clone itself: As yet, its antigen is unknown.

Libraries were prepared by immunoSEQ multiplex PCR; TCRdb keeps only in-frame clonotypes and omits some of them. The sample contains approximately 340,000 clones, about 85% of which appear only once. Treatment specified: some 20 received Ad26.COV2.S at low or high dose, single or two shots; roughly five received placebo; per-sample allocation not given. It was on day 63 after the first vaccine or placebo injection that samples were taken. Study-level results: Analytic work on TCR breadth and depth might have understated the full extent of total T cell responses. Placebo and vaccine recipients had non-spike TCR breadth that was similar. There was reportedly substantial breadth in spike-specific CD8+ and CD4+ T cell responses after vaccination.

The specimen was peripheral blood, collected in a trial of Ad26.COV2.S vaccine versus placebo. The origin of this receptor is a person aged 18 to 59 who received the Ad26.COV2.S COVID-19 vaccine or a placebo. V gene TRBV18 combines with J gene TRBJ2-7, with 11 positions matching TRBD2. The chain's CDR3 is CASSPPGLAVYEQYF. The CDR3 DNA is TGTGCCAGCTCACCACCGGGACTAGCGGTCTACGAGCAGTACTTC.